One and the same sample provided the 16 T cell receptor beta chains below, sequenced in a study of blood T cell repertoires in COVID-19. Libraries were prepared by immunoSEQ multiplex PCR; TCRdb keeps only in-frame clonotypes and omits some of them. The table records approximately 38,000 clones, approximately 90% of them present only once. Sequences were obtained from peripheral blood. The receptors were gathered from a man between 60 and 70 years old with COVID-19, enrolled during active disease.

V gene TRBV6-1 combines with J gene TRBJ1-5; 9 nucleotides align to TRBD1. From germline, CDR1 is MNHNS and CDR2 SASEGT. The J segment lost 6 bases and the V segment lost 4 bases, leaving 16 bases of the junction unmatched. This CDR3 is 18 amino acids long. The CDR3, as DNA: TGTGCCAGCAGTGTGTATTGGGGGACAGGGTCCCGCTCTCAGCCCCAGCATTTT. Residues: CASSVYWGTGSRSQPQHF.

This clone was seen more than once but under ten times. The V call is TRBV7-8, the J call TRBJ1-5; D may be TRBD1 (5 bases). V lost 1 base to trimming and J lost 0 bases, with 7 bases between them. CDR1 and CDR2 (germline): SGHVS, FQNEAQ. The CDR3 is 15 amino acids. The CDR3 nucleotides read TGTGCCAGCAGCTTAGAGACAGTTAGCAATCAGCCCCAGCATTTT. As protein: CASSLETVSNQPQHF.

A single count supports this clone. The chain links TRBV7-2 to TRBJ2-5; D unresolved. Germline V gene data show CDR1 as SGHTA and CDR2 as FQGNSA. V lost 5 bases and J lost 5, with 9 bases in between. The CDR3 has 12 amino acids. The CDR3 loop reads CASSPPVETQYF. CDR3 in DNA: TGTGCCAGCAGCCCCCCGGTGGAGACCCAGTACTTC.

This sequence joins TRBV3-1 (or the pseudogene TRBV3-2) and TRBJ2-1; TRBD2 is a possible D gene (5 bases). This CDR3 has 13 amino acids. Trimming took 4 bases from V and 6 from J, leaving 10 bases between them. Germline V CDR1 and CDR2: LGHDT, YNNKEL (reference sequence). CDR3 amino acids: CASSREGSNEQFF. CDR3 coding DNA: TGTGCCAGCAGCCGCGAGGGCTCCAATGAGCAGTTCTTC.

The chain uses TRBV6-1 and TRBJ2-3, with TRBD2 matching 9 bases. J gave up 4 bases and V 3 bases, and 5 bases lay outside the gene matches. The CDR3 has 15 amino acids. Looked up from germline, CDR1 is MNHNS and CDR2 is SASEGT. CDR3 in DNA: TGTGCCAGCAGTGAGGCGGCGGGGGGGGCAGATACGCAGTATTTT. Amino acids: CASSEAAGGADTQYF.

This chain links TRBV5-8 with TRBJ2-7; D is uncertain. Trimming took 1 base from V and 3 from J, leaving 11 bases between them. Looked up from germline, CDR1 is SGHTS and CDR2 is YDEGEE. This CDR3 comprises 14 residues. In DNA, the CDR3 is TGTGCCAGCAGCTTGCGAGGTTCCCACTACGAGCAGTACTTC. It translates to CASSLRGSHYEQYF.

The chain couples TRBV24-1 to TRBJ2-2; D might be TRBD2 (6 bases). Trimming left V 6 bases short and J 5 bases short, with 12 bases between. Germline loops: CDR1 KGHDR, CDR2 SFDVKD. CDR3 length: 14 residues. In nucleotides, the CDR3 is TGTGCCACCAGTCCGGGAGTGCGGACCGGGGAGCTGTTTTTT. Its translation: CATSPGVRTGELFF.

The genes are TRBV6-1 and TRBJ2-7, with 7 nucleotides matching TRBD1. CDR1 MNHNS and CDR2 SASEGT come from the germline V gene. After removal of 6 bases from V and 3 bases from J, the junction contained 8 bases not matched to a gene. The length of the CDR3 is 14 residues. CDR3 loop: CASSQGTASYEQYF. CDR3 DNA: TGTGCCAGCAGCCAAGGGACAGCAAGCTACGAGCAGTACTTC.

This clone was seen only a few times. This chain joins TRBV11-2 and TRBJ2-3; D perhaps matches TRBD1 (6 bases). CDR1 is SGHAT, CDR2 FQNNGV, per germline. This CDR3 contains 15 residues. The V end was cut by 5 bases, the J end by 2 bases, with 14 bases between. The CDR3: CASSLQQGTTDTQYF. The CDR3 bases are TGTGCCAGCAGCCTCCAACAGGGAACCACAGATACGCAGTATTTT.

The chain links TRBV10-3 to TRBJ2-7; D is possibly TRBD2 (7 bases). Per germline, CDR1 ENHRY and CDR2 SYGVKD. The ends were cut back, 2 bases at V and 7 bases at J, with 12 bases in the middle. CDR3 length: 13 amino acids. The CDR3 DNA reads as TGTGCCATCAGTGAGGGGGGGGGCGGAGAGCAGTACTTC. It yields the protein CAISEGGGGEQYF.

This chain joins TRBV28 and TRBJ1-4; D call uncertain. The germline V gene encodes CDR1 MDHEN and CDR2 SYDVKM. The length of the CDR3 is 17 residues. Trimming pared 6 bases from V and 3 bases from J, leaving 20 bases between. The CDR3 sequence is CASSSPGGYGSNEKLFF. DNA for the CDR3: TGTGCCAGCAGCTCTCCCGGAGGGTACGGGTCTAATGAAAAACTGTTTTTT.

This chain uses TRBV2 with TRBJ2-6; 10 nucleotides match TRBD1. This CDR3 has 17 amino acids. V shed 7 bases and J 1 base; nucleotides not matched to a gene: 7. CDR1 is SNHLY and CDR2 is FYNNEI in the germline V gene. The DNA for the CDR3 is TGTGCCAGCAACCCGGGACAGGGGAGGTCTGGGGCCAACGTCCTGACTTTC. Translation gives CASNPGQGRSGANVLTF.

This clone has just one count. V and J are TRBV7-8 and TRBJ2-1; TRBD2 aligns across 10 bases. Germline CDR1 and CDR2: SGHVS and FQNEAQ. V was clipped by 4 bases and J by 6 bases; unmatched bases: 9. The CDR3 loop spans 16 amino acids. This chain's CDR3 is CASSSGLAISGNEQFF. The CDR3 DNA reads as TGTGCCAGCAGCTCGGGACTAGCGATATCGGGCAATGAGCAGTTCTTC.

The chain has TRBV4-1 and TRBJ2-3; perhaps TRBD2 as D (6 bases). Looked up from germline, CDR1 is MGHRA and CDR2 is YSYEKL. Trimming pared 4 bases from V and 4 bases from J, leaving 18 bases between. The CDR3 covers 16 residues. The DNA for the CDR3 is TGCGCCAGCAGCCTCCCAGGTGGGCCGGGGGCAGATACGCAGTATTTT. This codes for CASSLPGGPGADTQYF.

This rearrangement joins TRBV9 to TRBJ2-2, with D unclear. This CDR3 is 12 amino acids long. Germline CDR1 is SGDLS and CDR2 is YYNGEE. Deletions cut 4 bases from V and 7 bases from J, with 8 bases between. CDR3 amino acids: CASSPRGGELFF. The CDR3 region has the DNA TGTGCCAGCAGCCCCCGCGGCGGGGAGCTGTTTTTT.

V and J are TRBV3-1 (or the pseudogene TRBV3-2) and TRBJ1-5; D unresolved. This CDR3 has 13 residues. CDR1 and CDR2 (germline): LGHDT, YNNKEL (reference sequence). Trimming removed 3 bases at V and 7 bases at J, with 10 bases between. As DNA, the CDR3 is TGTGCCAGCAGCCAGACCCCGGGACAGCCCCAGCATTTT. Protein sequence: CASSQTPGQPQHF.